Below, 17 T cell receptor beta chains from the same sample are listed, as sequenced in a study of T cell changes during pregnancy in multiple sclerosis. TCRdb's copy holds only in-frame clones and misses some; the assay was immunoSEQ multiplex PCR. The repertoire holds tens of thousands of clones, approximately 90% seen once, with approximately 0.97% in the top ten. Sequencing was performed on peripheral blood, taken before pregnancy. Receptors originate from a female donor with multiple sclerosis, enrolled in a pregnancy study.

The CDR3: CASSMGGNEQFF. CDR3 coding DNA: TGTGCCAGTAGTATGGGAGGGAATGAGCAGTTCTTC. This sequence joins TRBV19 and TRBJ2-1, with 7 nucleotides matching TRBD2. V gave up 3 bases and J gave up 7 bases; unmatched junction bases: 0. This CDR3 has 12 amino acids. Per germline, CDR1 LNHDA and CDR2 SQIVND (reference sequence).

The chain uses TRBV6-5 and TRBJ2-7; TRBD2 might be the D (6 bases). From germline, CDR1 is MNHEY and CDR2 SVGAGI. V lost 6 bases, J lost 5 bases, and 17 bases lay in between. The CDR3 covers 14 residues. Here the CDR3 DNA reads TGTGCCAGCAGCCCCCCGGGGGAGCGTAACGAGCAGTACTTC. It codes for CASSPPGERNEQYF.

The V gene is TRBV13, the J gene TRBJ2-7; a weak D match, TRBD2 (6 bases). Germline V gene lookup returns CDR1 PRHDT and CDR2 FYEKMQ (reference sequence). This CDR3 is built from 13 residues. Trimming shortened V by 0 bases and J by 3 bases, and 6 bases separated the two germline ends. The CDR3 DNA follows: TGTGCCAGCAGCTTAGGGCGGGACTACGAGCAGTACTTC. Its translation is CASSLGRDYEQYF.

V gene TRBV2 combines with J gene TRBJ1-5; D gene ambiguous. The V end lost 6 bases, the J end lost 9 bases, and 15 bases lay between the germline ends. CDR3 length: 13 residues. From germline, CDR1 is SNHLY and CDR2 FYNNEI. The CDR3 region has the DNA TGTGCCAGCAGCTTTCAGGCGCTTGGGCCCCAGCATTTT. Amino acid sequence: CASSFQALGPQHF. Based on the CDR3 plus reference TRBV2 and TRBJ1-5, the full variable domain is EPEVTQTPSHQVTQMGQEVILRCVPISNHLYFYWYRQILGQKVEFLVSFYNNEISEKSEIFDDQFSVERPDGSNFTLKIRSTKLEDSAMYFCASSFQALGPQHFGDGTRLSIL.

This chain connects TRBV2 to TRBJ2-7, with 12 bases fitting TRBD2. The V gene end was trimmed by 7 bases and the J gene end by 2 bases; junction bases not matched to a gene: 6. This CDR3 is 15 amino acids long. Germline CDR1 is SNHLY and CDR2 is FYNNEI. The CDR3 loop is CASKGTSGRAYEQYF. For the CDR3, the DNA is TGTGCCAGCAAAGGGACTAGCGGGCGGGCCTACGAGCAGTACTTC.

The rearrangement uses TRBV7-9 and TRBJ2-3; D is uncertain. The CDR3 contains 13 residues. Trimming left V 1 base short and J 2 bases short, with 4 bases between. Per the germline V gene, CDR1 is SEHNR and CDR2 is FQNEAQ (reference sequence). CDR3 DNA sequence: TGTGCCAGCAGCTTAGACTCCACAGATACGCAGTATTTT. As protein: CASSLDSTDTQYF.

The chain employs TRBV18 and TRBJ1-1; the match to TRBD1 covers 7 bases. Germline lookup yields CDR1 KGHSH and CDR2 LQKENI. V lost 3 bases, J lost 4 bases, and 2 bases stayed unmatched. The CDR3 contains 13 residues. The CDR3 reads CASSPQGGTEAFF. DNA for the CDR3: TGTGCCAGCTCACCGCAGGGGGGCACTGAAGCTTTCTTT.

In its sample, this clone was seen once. The CDR3 loop reads CASRRQGLDYGYTF. CDR3 coding DNA: TGTGCCAGCAGACGACAGGGTTTGGACTATGGCTACACCTTC. The J gene is TRBJ1-2, the V gene TRBV6-6; 7 bases are shared with TRBD1. V dropped 6 bases and J dropped 3; count of bases not matched to a gene: 7. The CDR3 is made up of 14 amino acids. Germline V lookup: CDR1 MNHNY, CDR2 SVGAGI (reference sequence).

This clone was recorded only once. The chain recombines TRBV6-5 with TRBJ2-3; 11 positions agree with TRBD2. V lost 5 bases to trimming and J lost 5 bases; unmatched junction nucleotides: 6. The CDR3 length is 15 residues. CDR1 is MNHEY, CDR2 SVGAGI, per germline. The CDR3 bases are TGTGCCAGCAGTCAAACTAGCGGGAGAGAAGATACGCAGTATTTT. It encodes CASSQTSGREDTQYF.

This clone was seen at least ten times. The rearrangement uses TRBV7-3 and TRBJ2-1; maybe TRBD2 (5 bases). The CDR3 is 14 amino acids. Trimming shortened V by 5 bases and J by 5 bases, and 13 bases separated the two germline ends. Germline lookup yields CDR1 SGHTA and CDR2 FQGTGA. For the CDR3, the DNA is TGTGCCAGCAGCCCGAGAGGGTGGGACAATGAGCAGTTCTTC. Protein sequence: CASSPRGWDNEQFF.

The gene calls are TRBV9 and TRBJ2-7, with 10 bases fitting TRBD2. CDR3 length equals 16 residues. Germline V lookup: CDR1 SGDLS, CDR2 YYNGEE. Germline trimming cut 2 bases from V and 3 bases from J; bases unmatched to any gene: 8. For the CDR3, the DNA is TGTGCCAGCAGCGTGGAAGCGGGGGGGCCTAACTACGAGCAGTACTTC. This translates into CASSVEAGGPNYEQYF.

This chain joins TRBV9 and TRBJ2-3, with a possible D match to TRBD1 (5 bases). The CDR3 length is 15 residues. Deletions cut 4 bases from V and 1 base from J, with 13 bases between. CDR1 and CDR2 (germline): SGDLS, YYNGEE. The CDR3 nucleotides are TGTGCCAGCAGCATTCAGGGCGACCGCACAGATACGCAGTATTTT. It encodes CASSIQGDRTDTQYF.

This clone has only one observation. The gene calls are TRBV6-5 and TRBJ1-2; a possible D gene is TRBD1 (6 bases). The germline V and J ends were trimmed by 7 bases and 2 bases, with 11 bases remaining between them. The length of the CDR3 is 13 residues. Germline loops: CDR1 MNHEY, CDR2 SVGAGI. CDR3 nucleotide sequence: TGTGCCAGCACTAACCAGGGGAACTATGGCTACACCTTC. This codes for CASTNQGNYGYTF.

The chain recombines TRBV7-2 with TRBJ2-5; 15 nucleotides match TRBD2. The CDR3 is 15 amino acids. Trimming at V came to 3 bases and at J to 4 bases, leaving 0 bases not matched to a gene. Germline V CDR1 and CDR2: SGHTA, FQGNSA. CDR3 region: CASSLGLAGGETQYF. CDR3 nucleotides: TGTGCCAGCAGCTTGGGACTAGCGGGGGGAGAGACCCAGTACTTC.

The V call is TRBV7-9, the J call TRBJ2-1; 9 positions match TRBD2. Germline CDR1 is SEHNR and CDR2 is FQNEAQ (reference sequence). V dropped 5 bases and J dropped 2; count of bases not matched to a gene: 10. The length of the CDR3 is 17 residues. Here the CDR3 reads CASSPLWRGGAYNEQFF. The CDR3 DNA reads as TGTGCCAGCAGCCCCCTTTGGCGGGGGGGTGCCTACAATGAGCAGTTCTTC.

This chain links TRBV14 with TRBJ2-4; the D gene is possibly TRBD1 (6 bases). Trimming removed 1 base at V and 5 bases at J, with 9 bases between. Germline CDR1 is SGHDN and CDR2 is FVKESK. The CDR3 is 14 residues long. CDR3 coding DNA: TGTGCCAGCAGCCAAGGGGGGCTGGAAAACATTCAGTACTTC. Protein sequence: CASSQGGLENIQYF. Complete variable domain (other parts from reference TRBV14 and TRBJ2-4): EAGVTQFPSHSVIEKGQTVTLRCDPISGHDNLYWYRRVMGKEIKFLLHFVKESKQDESGMPNNRFLAERTGGTYSTLKVQPAELEDSGVYFCASSQGGLENIQYFGAGTRLSVL.

The CDR3 DNA reads as TGCAGCGCAAGACTAGCGGGAAACTACGAGCAGTACTTC. Protein: CSARLAGNYEQYF. The chain carries TRBV29-1 and TRBJ2-7; 11 bases are shared with TRBD2. This CDR3 spans 13 amino acids. The V and J ends lost 7 bases and 3 bases, in that order; junction bases with no gene match: 5. Germline V gene lookup returns CDR1 SQVTM and CDR2 ANQGSEA.